The 8 T cell receptor beta chains reported below all come from one sample, sequenced in a study of cytomegalovirus exposure and HLA in healthy donors. Both 60 Vbeta primers and 13 Jbeta primers went into the PCR. Clones were sequenced by immunoSEQ multiplex PCR, and TCRdb holds only the in-frame ones, with some missing. The sample includes roughly 180,000 clones, 84% of them seen just once. Specimen: PBMCs. The receptors were gathered from a young man in good health and CMV-seronegative.

This chain uses TRBV6-5 with TRBJ1-1; a possible D gene is TRBD1 (5 bases). The V and J ends lost 5 bases and 1 base respectively, with 11 bases between them. CDR3 length: 14 residues. Germline V gene sequence: CDR1 MNHEY, CDR2 SVGAGI. The CDR3 protein is CASSQTTENTEAFF. The DNA for the CDR3 is TGTGCCAGCAGTCAAACGACAGAGAACACTGAAGCTTTCTTT.

There are a few counts of this clone. This rearrangement joins TRBV6-4 to TRBJ2-2; 7 positions match TRBD1. The CDR3 consists of 16 residues. Germline CDR1 MRHNA, CDR2 SNTAGT. Trimming at V came to 3 bases and at J to 7 bases, leaving 11 bases not matched to a gene. CDR3 DNA sequence: TGTGCCAGCAGTGAATCGACAGGGACAGTGATCGGGGAGCTGTTTTTT. Translated, it gives CASSESTGTVIGELFF.

The chain links TRBV27 to TRBJ2-1, with D possibly TRBD2 on 5 matching bases. The V end was cut by 3 bases, the J end by 10 bases, with 19 bases between. CDR1 and CDR2 from the germline V gene are MNHEY and SMNVEV (reference sequence). CDR3 length equals 15 residues. The CDR3 sequence: CASSFRRVGSGEQFF. For the CDR3, the DNA is TGTGCCAGCAGTTTTAGGCGGGTTGGGTCGGGAGAGCAGTTCTTC.

The DNA of the CDR3 is TGTGCCAGCAGCTCTCCAACTAATGAAAAACTGTTTTTT. This encodes CASSSPTNEKLFF. The rearrangement uses TRBV7-8 and TRBJ1-4; no definite D call. Germline-derived CDR1 and CDR2 are SGHVS and FQNEAQ. V lost 4 bases and J lost 0, with 3 bases in between. The CDR3 spans 13 residues.

V and J are TRBV5-6 and TRBJ2-7; 8 bases line up with TRBD2. Trimming took 0 bases from V and 6 from J; bases not matched to a gene: 14. Germline values: CDR1 SGHDT, CDR2 YYEEEE. The CDR3 runs to 17 residues. CDR3 sequence (DNA): TGTGCCAGCAGCTTGGGGGGCCTGTCGGGAGGGCCGTTCGAGCAGTACTTC. This encodes CASSLGGLSGGPFEQYF.

To note about this clone: The sample contains more than one DNA sequence encoding this CDR3. DNA for the CDR3: TGCGCCAGCAGCCAAGAGGAGCTAGAAATCAATGAGCAGTTCTTC. Protein: CASSQEELEINEQFF. V and J are TRBV4-1 and TRBJ2-1; D gene ambiguous. Trimming pared 0 bases from V and 6 bases from J, leaving 12 bases between. CDR3 length equals 15 residues. Germline V gene lookup returns CDR1 MGHRA and CDR2 YSYEKL.

The rearrangement joins TRBV6-1 to TRBJ1-4; 7 bases fit TRBD1. From germline, CDR1 is MNHNS and CDR2 SASEGT. With V trimmed by 4 bases and J by 0 bases, 11 bases remained unmatched. The CDR3 consists of 18 residues. The CDR3 spells CASSVGGVLVATNEKLFF. In DNA, the CDR3 is TGTGCCAGCAGTGTAGGGGGCGTCTTAGTTGCAACTAATGAAAAACTGTTTTTT.

This clone was recorded once. The rearrangement links TRBV27 to TRBJ1-5; the match to TRBD1 covers 10 bases. J gave up 7 bases and V 6 bases, and 9 bases lay outside the gene matches. Germline CDR1 reads MNHEY; CDR2 reads SMNVEV (reference sequence). The CDR3 totals 15 residues. The CDR3 region is CASRPEGQGNQPQHF. The DNA for the CDR3 is TGTGCCAGCAGGCCGGAGGGACAGGGGAACCAGCCCCAGCATTTT.